Listed here is a single T cell receptor beta chain. Its antigen is currently unknown. 13 Jbeta primers and 60 Vbeta primers were used for the PCR. The repertoire was sequenced with immunoSEQ multiplex PCR; TCRdb's copy has only in-frame clones and lacks some. The sample records about 120,000 clones, about 80% being singletons. This CDR3 is built from 14 residues. Per the germline V gene, CDR1 is SNHLY and CDR2 is FYNNEI. V lost 6 bases to trimming and J lost 4 bases; unmatched junction nucleotides: 6. This specimen comes from a study of cytomegalovirus exposure and HLA in healthy donors. Study conclusions and caveats: Information on immune exposure was restricted to one variable (CMV serostatus).

The chain couples TRBV2 to TRBJ1-1; 9 bases agree with TRBD1. The sample was PBMCs. This TCR was recovered from a woman between 40 and 55 years old in good health and CMV-seropositive. The CDR3 sequence is CASREQGASTEAFF. The CDR3 DNA sequence: TGTGCCAGCAGGGAACAGGGGGCCAGCACTGAAGCTTTCTTT.